The 25 T cell receptor beta chains listed next were all sequenced from one sample in a study of early T cells in non-severe SARS-CoV-2 infection. One entry per CDR3 protein results from TCRdb running MiXCR on the 5' RACE reads. This sample yields around 44,000 distinct CDR3 sequences, of which approximately 9.8% are seen a single time; 7.5% to 9% belongs to the top ten. Sequencing was carried out using whole blood. The receptors were gathered from an adult who was a healthcare worker with PCR-confirmed SARS-CoV-2 infection or an uninfected control (not recorded which).

The chain recombines TRBV10-1 with TRBJ1-1, with D perhaps matching TRBD1 (6 bases). Per the germline V gene, CDR1 is WNHNN and CDR2 is SYGVQD (reference sequence). V gave up 2 bases and J gave up 9 bases, with 19 bases separating them. This CDR3 has 15 residues. The DNA of the CDR3 is TGCGCCAGCAGTGAGACAGGGATGGGAGGATTTAAAGCTTTCTTT. As protein: CASSETGMGGFKAFF.

The chain joins TRBV13 to TRBJ2-7, with 7 bases that match TRBD2. This CDR3 has 13 residues. The trim removed 5 bases at V and 6 bases at J, leaving 7 bases unmatched. Germline V gene data show CDR1 as PRHDT and CDR2 as FYEKMQ (reference sequence). CDR3 in DNA: TGTGCCAGCAGCCTGGGACTAAGAGGCGAGCAGTACTTC. This codes for CASSLGLRGEQYF.

The V gene is TRBV4-1, the J gene TRBJ2-5, with D possibly called TRBD1 or TRBD2 (5 bases each). The ends were cut back, 1 base at V and 2 bases at J, with 11 bases in the middle. Germline V gene sequence: CDR1 MGHRA, CDR2 YSYEKL. The length of the CDR3 is 15 residues. CDR3 residues: CASSQASRTQETQYF. Here the CDR3 DNA reads TGCGCCAGCAGCCAAGCTAGCCGGACACAAGAGACCCAGTACTTC.

Of note for this clonotype: This may come from a read error, since a much larger clone is one base off. The gene calls are TRBV7-9 and TRBJ2-7; no definite D call. The V end was cut by 2 bases, the J end by 3 bases, with 11 bases between. The germline CDR1 and CDR2 sequences are SEHNR and FQNEAQ (reference sequence). The CDR3 consists of 14 residues. The CDR3 here is CASSLPLNLYEQYF. Here the CDR3 DNA reads TGTGCCAGCAGCTTACCCCTCAACCTCTACGAGCAGTACTTC.

In its sample, this clonotype was seen many times. This sequence joins TRBV19 and TRBJ2-7; the D gene is possibly TRBD1 (5 bases). V lost 8 bases to trimming and J lost 2 bases, with 10 bases between them. The CDR3 totals 12 residues. Germline loops: CDR1 LNHDA, CDR2 SQIVND (reference sequence). CDR3 sequence (DNA): TGTGCCAGTCGGGCAGGGCCCTACGAGCAGTACTTC. Translating it yields CASRAGPYEQYF.

This clonotype was counted ten times or more. V usage is TRBV29-1 and J usage is TRBJ2-7; the D gene is possibly TRBD1 (6 bases). Germline CDR1 SQVTM, CDR2 ANQGSEA. Trimming took 7 bases from V and 3 from J, leaving 16 bases between them. The CDR3 length is 13 residues. The CDR3 DNA sequence: TGCAGCGCAAAACAGGGTTCGTTCTACGAGCAGTACTTC. This encodes CSAKQGSFYEQYF.

V and J are TRBV20-1 and TRBJ1-5; D remains unclear. Germline values: CDR1 DFQATT, CDR2 SNEGSKA (reference sequence). CDR3 length equals 13 residues. Trimming pared 5 bases from V and 0 bases from J, leaving 8 bases between. The CDR3 DNA reads TGCAGTGCTTACAGCTATAGCAATCAGCCCCAGCATTTT. Protein product: CSAYSYSNQPQHF.

This clonotype was picked up a small number of times. CDR3 DNA: TGTGCCAGCAGTTACTCTGGGGCCAACGTCCTGACTTTC. It yields the protein CASSYSGANVLTF. The chain employs TRBV27 and TRBJ2-6; no firm D call. The germline CDR1 and CDR2 sequences are MNHEY and SMNVEV (reference sequence). The CDR3 runs 13 residues. Trimming took 4 bases from V and 0 from J, leaving 1 base between them.

The sample holds a few counts of this clonotype. This chain connects TRBV5-6 to TRBJ2-7; 7 bases are shared with TRBD1. The germline gives CDR1 SGHDT, CDR2 YYEEEE. The V and J ends lost 0 bases and 0 bases, in that order; junction bases with no gene match: 0. This CDR3 has 14 residues. CDR3 in DNA: TGTGCCAGCAGCTTGGGGGACAGCTCCTACGAGCAGTACTTC. This codes for CASSLGDSSYEQYF.

This chain joins TRBV7-3 and TRBJ1-1; D is unclear. The CDR3 sequence is 15 residues long. Germline V gene sequence: CDR1 SGHTA, CDR2 FQGTGA. The ends were cut back, 3 bases at V and 4 bases at J, with 15 bases in the middle. The CDR3 protein is CASSFNPGPRTEAFF. CDR3 sequence (DNA): TGTGCCAGCAGCTTCAATCCCGGGCCGCGCACTGAAGCTTTCTTT.

The genes are TRBV7-9 and TRBJ2-7; unclear D gene. CDR1 and CDR2 (germline): SEHNR, FQNEAQ (reference sequence). This CDR3 is built from 13 residues. Trimming removed 5 bases from V and 0 bases from J, with 8 bases in between. The DNA for the CDR3 is TGTGCCAGCAGCCCCGGCGCCTCCTACGAGCAGTACTTC. This encodes CASSPGASYEQYF. The full variable domain, rest sourced from reference TRBV7-9 and TRBJ2-7, is DTGVSQNPRHKITKRGQNVTFRCDPISEHNRLYWYRQTLGQGPEFLTYFQNEAQLEKSRLLSDRFSAERPKGSFSTLEIQRTEQGDSAMYLCASSPGASYEQYFGPGTRLTVT.

This chain uses TRBV7-6 with TRBJ1-6; D is perhaps TRBD1 (6 bases). This CDR3 comprises 16 residues. Germline values: CDR1 SGHVS, CDR2 FNYEAQ. The V gene lost 5 bases and the J gene lost 9 bases, with 20 bases spanning the gap. The CDR3 here is CASSARQGRNSSPLHF. CDR3 coding DNA: TGTGCCAGCAGCGCCCGGCAGGGGAGGAATAGTTCACCCCTCCACTTT.

Ten or more counts support this clonotype. V is TRBV12-3 or TRBV12-4 and J is TRBJ2-7; possible D gene TRBD2, 5 bases. The CDR3 runs to 14 residues. Trimming removed 0 bases at V and 6 bases at J, with 12 bases between. The CDR3 DNA reads TGTGCCAGCAGTTTAGCGGTTCGGGAAGGCGAGCAGTACTTC. It specifies CASSLAVREGEQYF.

This clonotype came up a few times. V and J are TRBV5-1 and TRBJ2-1; 8 bases fit TRBD2. V lost 0 bases to trimming and J lost 10 bases; unmatched junction nucleotides: 12. Germline V CDR1 and CDR2: SGHRS, YFSETQ. There are 16 residues in the CDR3. This CDR3 is CASSLEGSGSGREQFF. As DNA, the CDR3 is TGCGCCAGCAGCTTGGAGGGCAGCGGGAGCGGTAGGGAGCAGTTCTTC.

V and J are TRBV2 and TRBJ2-7; the match to TRBD2 covers 10 bases. The CDR3 is 16 residues long. The germline V gene encodes CDR1 SNHLY and CDR2 FYNNEI. V lost 2 bases to trimming and J lost 3 bases; unmatched junction nucleotides: 7. The CDR3, as DNA: TGTGCCAGCAGTGAATACGGACTAGCGGAGAACTACGAGCAGTACTTC. This encodes CASSEYGLAENYEQYF.

This clonotype showed up just a few times. V gene TRBV11-2 combines with J gene TRBJ2-2; the D gene is possibly TRBD2 (6 bases). Germline V lookup: CDR1 SGHAT, CDR2 FQNNGV. V shed 2 bases and J shed 5 bases, with 15 bases lying between them. CDR3 size: 16 residues. The CDR3 region is CASSLRLAGSTGELFF. In DNA, the CDR3 is TGTGCCAGCAGCTTAAGGTTGGCGGGAAGTACCGGGGAGCTGTTTTTT.

Regarding this clonotype: It may be a read error: a sequence one base away is much more abundant. The chain combines TRBV3-1 with TRBJ1-3; D possibly corresponds to TRBD1 (5 bases). There are 14 residues in the CDR3. Per the germline V gene, CDR1 is LGHDT and CDR2 is YNNKEL (reference sequence). Written as DNA, the CDR3 is TGTGCCGGCAGCCGACAGTTCTCTGGAAACACCATATATTTT. Its translation is CAGSRQFSGNTIYF.

At least ten counts were recorded for this clonotype. This rearrangement joins TRBV6-1 to TRBJ1-2, with 8 bases lining up with TRBD1. The CDR3 spans 15 residues. With 4 bases clipped from V and 6 bases from J, the junction kept 10 bases outside the gene matches. The germline gives CDR1 MNHNS, CDR2 SASEGT. The CDR3 DNA reads TGTGCCAGCAGTGGAGGACAGGGTTTAACTCATGGCTACACCTTC. This sequence encodes CASSGGQGLTHGYTF.

Ten or more counts support this clonotype. The chain has TRBV29-1 and TRBJ2-7; no reliable D call. This CDR3 comprises 14 residues. CDR1 and CDR2 (germline): SQVTM, ANQGSEA. The V end was cut by 5 bases, the J end by 2 bases, with 16 bases between. The CDR3: CSVSPSTLTYEQYF. The CDR3 region has the DNA TGCAGCGTTTCCCCTTCGACACTTACCTACGAGCAGTACTTC.

At least ten counts were recorded for this clonotype. The V call is TRBV10-3, the J call TRBJ2-1; D gene uncertain. The V end was cut by 2 bases, the J end by 11 bases, with 13 bases between. The CDR3 totals 13 residues. Germline CDR1 reads ENHRY; CDR2 reads SYGVKD. The CDR3, as DNA: TGTGCCATCAGTGAGGCCCCGTTTGAGAAGCAGTTCTTC. Translating gives CAISEAPFEKQFF.

This clonotype was recorded many times. The rearrangement links TRBV27 to TRBJ1-5; 10 bases agree with TRBD1. V dropped 8 bases and J dropped 5; count of bases not matched to a gene: 3. Germline CDR1 and CDR2: MNHEY and SMNVEV (reference sequence). The CDR3 length is 13 residues. CDR3 in amino acids: CASRQGAYQPQHF. The CDR3 nucleotides are TGTGCCAGCCGACAGGGGGCTTATCAGCCCCAGCATTTT.

In this sample, this clonotype turned up a few times. The rearrangement uses TRBV29-1 and TRBJ2-7; TRBD1 might be the D (5 bases). The CDR3 has 11 residues. CDR1 and CDR2 from the germline V gene are SQVTM and ANQGSEA. V dropped 6 bases and J dropped 0 bases, with 6 bases sitting between them. Written as DNA, the CDR3 is TGCAGCGTGGACACCTCCTACGAGCAGTACTTC. Residues: CSVDTSYEQYF.

A few counts support this clonotype. This chain uses TRBV14 with TRBJ2-1; 12 nucleotides agree with TRBD2. There are 14 residues in the CDR3. Germline CDR1 and CDR2: SGHDN and FVKESK. The trim removed 4 bases at V and 7 bases at J, leaving 2 bases unmatched. Here the CDR3 reads CASSRGLAGNEQFF. CDR3 DNA sequence: TGTGCCAGCAGCCGAGGACTAGCGGGAAATGAGCAGTTCTTC.

There are many counts of this clonotype. The chain couples TRBV10-2 to TRBJ2-7, with D unresolved. CDR1 is WSHSY and CDR2 is SAAADI in the germline V gene. Deletions cut 8 bases from V and 6 bases from J, with 11 bases between. The CDR3 extends over 11 amino acids. This chain's CDR3 is CASAPPGEQYF. In DNA form, the CDR3 reads TGCGCCAGCGCCCCCCCAGGCGAGCAGTACTTC.

This clonotype was counted a few times. The chain recombines TRBV4-1 with TRBJ1-5; no clear D gene. Deletions cut 1 base from V and 4 bases from J, with 11 bases between. This CDR3 has 15 amino acids. In germline, CDR1 is MGHRA, CDR2 YSYEKL. The CDR3 region has the DNA TGCGCCAGCAGCCAAGTCCCCACCAATAATCAGCCCCAGCATTTT. This codes for CASSQVPTNNQPQHF.